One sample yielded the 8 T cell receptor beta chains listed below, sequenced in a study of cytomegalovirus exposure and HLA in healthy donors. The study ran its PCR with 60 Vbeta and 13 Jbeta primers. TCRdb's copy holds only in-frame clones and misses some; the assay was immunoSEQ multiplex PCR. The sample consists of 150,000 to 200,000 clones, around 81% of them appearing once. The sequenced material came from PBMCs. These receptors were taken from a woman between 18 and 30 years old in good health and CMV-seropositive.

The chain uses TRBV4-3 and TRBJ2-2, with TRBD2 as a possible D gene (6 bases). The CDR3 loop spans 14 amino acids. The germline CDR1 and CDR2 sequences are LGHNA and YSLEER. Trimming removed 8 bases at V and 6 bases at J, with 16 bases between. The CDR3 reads CASGFGGVAGELFF. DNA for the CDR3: TGCGCCAGCGGATTCGGCGGGGTGGCCGGGGAGCTGTTTTTT.

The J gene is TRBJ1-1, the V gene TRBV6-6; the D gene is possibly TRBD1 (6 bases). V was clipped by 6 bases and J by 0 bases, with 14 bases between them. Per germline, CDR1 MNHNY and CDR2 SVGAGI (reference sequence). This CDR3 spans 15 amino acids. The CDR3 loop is CASRVGARVNTEAFF. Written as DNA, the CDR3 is TGTGCCAGCAGAGTGGGGGCTCGGGTGAACACTGAAGCTTTCTTT.

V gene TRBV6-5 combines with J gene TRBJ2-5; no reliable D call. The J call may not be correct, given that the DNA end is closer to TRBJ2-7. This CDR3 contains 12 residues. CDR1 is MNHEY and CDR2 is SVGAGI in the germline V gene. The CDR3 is CASSGPSYEQYF. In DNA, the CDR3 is TGTGCCAGCAGTGGGCCCTCCTACGAGCAGTACTTC.

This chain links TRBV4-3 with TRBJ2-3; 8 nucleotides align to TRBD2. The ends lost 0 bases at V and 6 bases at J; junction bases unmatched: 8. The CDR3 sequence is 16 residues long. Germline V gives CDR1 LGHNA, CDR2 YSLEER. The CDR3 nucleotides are TGCGCCAGCAGCCAAGATAGGGCTAGCGGGCGGGATACGCAGTATTTT. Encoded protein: CASSQDRASGRDTQYF.

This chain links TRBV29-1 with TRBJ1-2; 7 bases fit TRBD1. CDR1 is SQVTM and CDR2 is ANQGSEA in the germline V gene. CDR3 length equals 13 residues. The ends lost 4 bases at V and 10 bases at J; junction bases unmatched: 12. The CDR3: CSVVTTGTVDYTF. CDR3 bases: TGCAGCGTTGTCACGACAGGGACCGTTGACTACACCTTC.

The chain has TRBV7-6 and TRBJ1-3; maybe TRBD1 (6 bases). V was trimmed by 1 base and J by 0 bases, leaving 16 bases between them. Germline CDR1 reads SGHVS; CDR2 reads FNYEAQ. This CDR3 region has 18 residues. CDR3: CASSLVPAGGASGNTIYF. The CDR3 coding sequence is TGTGCCAGCAGCTTAGTACCCGCCGGGGGGGCCTCTGGAAACACCATATATTTT.

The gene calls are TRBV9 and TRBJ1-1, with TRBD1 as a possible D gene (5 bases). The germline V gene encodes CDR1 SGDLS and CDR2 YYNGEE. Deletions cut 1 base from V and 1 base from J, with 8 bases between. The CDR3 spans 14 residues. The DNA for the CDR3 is TGTGCCAGCAGCGTAATGACAGAGAACACTGAAGCTTTCTTT. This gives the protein CASSVMTENTEAFF.

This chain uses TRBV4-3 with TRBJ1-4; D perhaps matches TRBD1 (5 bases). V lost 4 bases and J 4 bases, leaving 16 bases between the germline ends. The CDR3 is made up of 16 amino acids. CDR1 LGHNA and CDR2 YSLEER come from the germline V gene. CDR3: CASSPGVAVINEKLFF. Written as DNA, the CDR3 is TGCGCCAGCAGCCCGGGGGTTGCGGTCATTAATGAAAAACTGTTTTTT.